This T cell receptor beta chain stems from a study of T cells of healthy individuals. The CDR3 sequence is 15 residues long. Trimming at V came to 0 bases and at J to 7 bases, leaving 9 bases not matched to a gene. Germline V gives CDR1 DFQATT, CDR2 SNEGSKA (reference sequence). In TCRdb, the 5' RACE reads were re-called with MiXCR into one record per CDR3 protein. The sample consists of 65,000 to 90,000 distinct CDR3 sequences, around 5.1% of them appearing once. The origin of this receptor is a female donor in good health. The V call is TRBV20-1, the J call TRBJ1-5; 7 positions agree with TRBD1. The CDR3 DNA sequence: TGCAGTGCTAGAGATCTCGTAGGGACAGAACAGCCCCAGCATTTT. It yields the protein CSARDLVGTEQPQHF.